This TCR beta chain stems from a study of prognosis after radiotherapy for stage I lung cancer. Looking at the study overall: The study enrolled around twelve men and 6 women as patients, aged roughly 53 to 85 with a median of 74.5 years. Notes on the study in general: Reportedly, the usage of TRBV and TRBJ genes was not the same in patients with and without metastases.

Multiplex PCR in two rounds served to amplify TCR beta CDR3 from genomic DNA. The use of primers specific to each TRBV and TRBJ gene characterized first-round PCR. Using its own MiXCR run on the multiplex PCR reads, TCRdb lists one record per CDR3 protein. The table lists about 59,000 distinct CDR3 sequences, approximately 25% of them singletons. This clonotype occurred many times. Its target is unknown. The sequencing used PBMCs, collected before or after stereotactic body radiation therapy (not recorded which). This receptor was obtained from a donor aged 50 or older with non-small cell lung cancer.

This CDR3 reads CSARGPNEQFF. The CDR3 DNA is TGCAGTGCTAGAGGCCCAAATGAGCAGTTCTTC. This chain joins TRBV20-1 and TRBJ2-1, with D unclear. The V end was cut by 1 base, the J end by 7 bases, with 5 bases between. Germline lookup yields CDR1 DFQATT and CDR2 SNEGSKA (reference sequence). The CDR3 sequence is 11 residues long.